The 29 T cell receptor beta chains given below trace back to one sample, sequenced in a study of T cells in Graves' hyperthyroidism and ophthalmopathy. RNA transcripts gave rise to amplified TCR beta CDR3 regions. The HTBI set primed first-round TCR CDR3 RT-PCR. TCRdb reprocessed the multiplex PCR reads via MiXCR and lists one record per CDR3 protein. The sample lists 400,000 to 450,000 distinct CDR3 sequences, approximately 15% occurring once. Sequenced material: blood. The receptors were sampled from a young man with Graves' ophthalmopathy.

This clonotype was observed once. V usage is TRBV28 and J usage is TRBJ1-2; 10 bases are shared with TRBD1. CDR1 MDHEN and CDR2 SYDVKM come from the germline V gene. Trimming at V came to 8 bases and at J to 8 bases, leaving 11 bases not matched to a gene. This CDR3 is built from 14 residues. DNA for the CDR3: TGTGCCAGCTGCGGGGACAGGGGCAATAAGGGCTACACCTTC. As protein: CASCGDRGNKGYTF.

This clonotype was detected only a few times. The J gene is TRBJ2-2, the V gene TRBV27; weak D call: TRBD1 (5 bases). Germline assignment: CDR1 MNHEY and CDR2 SMNVEV (reference sequence). The ends were cut back, 11 bases at V and 7 bases at J, with 14 bases in the middle. The CDR3 consists of 12 residues. The CDR3 bases are TGTGCCGGTGGACATCTGGGCGGGGAGCTGTTTTTT. It is translated as CAGGHLGGELFF.

This clonotype came up many times. CDR3 protein: CASSPSQGTEAFF. The CDR3 coding sequence is TGCGCCAGCAGTCCCTCCCAGGGAACTGAAGCTTTCTTT. The chain couples TRBV5-1 to TRBJ1-1; possibly TRBD1 for D (5 bases). The CDR3 has 13 amino acids. V lost 5 bases, J lost 5 bases, and 13 bases lay in between. Germline CDR1 and CDR2: SGHRS and YFSETQ.

This clonotype showed up many times. The CDR3 DNA reads as TGTGCCAGCAGCTCGGGACAGGGGTTCTATGGCTACACCTTC. Its translation: CASSSGQGFYGYTF. The chain is built from TRBV5-8 and TRBJ1-2; 10 nucleotides line up with TRBD1. Trimming took 3 bases from V and 4 from J; bases not matched to a gene: 3. From germline, CDR1 is SGHTS and CDR2 YDEGEE. The CDR3 covers 14 residues.

This clonotype was seen repeatedly, ten times or more. V gene TRBV7-6 combines with J gene TRBJ2-2; D not resolved. The CDR3 runs 14 residues. Germline V gives CDR1 SGHVS, CDR2 FNYEAQ. Trimming stripped 5 bases from V and 1 base from J, with 8 bases between. CDR3 loop: CASSRSRNTGELFF. The CDR3 DNA reads as TGTGCCAGCAGCCGGTCCAGGAACACCGGGGAGCTGTTTTTT.

This clonotype was recorded once. With a much larger clone just one base away, this may be a read error. The conserved phenylalanine or tryptophan normally closing the CDR3 is absent here, so this likely arose from a read error. V gene TRBV20-1 combines with J gene TRBJ2-6; D is unresolved. Per germline, CDR1 DFQATT and CDR2 SNEGSKA (reference sequence). CDR3 length equals 14 residues. Trimming took 1 base from V and 0 from J, leaving 4 bases between them. The CDR3 is CSARADSGANVLTL. Here the CDR3 DNA reads TGCAGTGCTAGAGCCGACTCTGGGGCCAACGTCCTGACTCTC.

V usage is TRBV10-3 and J usage is TRBJ2-7, with unresolved D. Trimming cost V 8 bases and J 0 bases, with 11 bases left between them. This CDR3 spans 13 amino acids. Germline CDR1 is ENHRY and CDR2 is SYGVKD. In DNA, the CDR3 is TGTGCCATCGGAAAAGCCGGCTCCTACGAGCAGTACTTC. Amino acids: CAIGKAGSYEQYF.

V gene TRBV7-3 combines with J gene TRBJ1-6, with TRBD1 as a possible D gene (5 bases). This CDR3 has 13 amino acids. The germline V gene encodes CDR1 SGHTA and CDR2 FQGTGA. Trimming shortened V by 5 bases and J by 9 bases, and 11 bases separated the two germline ends. CDR3 DNA sequence: TGTGCCAGCAGCAACGGGGCGGGTTCACCCCTCCACTTT. This codes for CASSNGAGSPLHF.

This clonotype was seen many times. The chain couples TRBV13 to TRBJ1-4; D remains ambiguous. The germline CDR1 and CDR2 sequences are PRHDT and FYEKMQ (reference sequence). V was clipped by 5 bases and J by 8 bases, with 12 bases between them. The CDR3 has 13 amino acids. The DNA for the CDR3 is TGTGCCAGCAGCGTTCGGGCTGAGGAAAAACTGTTTTTT. Its translation is CASSVRAEEKLFF.

This clonotype was detected many times. The chain links TRBV4-1 to TRBJ2-5; 7 nucleotides line up with TRBD1. CDR1 and CDR2 (germline): MGHRA, YSYEKL. V dropped 2 bases and J dropped 3; count of bases not matched to a gene: 6. This CDR3 is built from 15 residues. Here the CDR3 reads CASSQSTGVEETQYF. The DNA of the CDR3 is TGCGCCAGCAGCCAATCCACAGGGGTGGAAGAGACCCAGTACTTC.

This clonotype was counted at least ten times. CDR3 sequence (DNA): TGTGCCAGCAGCTTAGGCCCCTCGGGGTTCACTGAAGCTTTCTTT. It yields the protein CASSLGPSGFTEAFF. The gene calls are TRBV7-9 and TRBJ1-1; D unclear. The V gene lost 1 base and the J gene lost 4 bases, with 13 bases spanning the gap. This CDR3 spans 15 amino acids. In germline, CDR1 is SEHNR, CDR2 FQNEAQ (reference sequence). Looking up the rest from reference TRBV7-9 and TRBJ1-1 gives the full variable domain: DTGVSQNPRHKITKRGQNVTFRCDPISEHNRLYWYRQTLGQGPEFLTYFQNEAQLEKSRLLSDRFSAERPKGSFSTLEIQRTEQGDSAMYLCASSLGPSGFTEAFFGQGTRLTVV.

This clonotype was detected a few times. CDR3 sequence (DNA): TGCAGTGCTAGAGCTGGGGGGTTCACCTACGAGCAGTACTTC. This encodes CSARAGGFTYEQYF. The gene calls are TRBV20-1 and TRBJ2-7, with D perhaps TRBD2 (6 bases). V was shortened by 1 base and J by 2 bases, with 12 bases between the two germline ends. The CDR3 runs to 14 residues. From germline, CDR1 is DFQATT and CDR2 SNEGSKA (reference sequence).

The chain combines TRBV9 with TRBJ1-6; D is undetermined. Germline CDR1 reads SGDLS; CDR2 reads YYNGEE. The germline V and J ends were trimmed by 1 base and 7 bases, with 12 bases remaining between them. This CDR3 is 15 amino acids long. The CDR3 sequence is CASSVPRVGNSPLHF. CDR3 DNA sequence: TGTGCCAGCAGCGTACCTAGGGTAGGGAATTCACCCCTCCACTTT.

The J gene is TRBJ2-5, the V gene TRBV6-1; TRBD1 might be the D (6 bases). Trimming removed 6 bases from V and 4 bases from J, with 18 bases in between. The germline V gene encodes CDR1 MNHNS and CDR2 SASEGT. The CDR3 runs to 15 residues. The CDR3 DNA reads TGTGCCAGCAGCAAGGCAGGGGAGCGGAGAGAGACCCAGTACTTC. Amino acid sequence: CASSKAGERRETQYF.

This clonotype was observed at least ten times. Written as DNA, the CDR3 is TGTGCCAGCAGCTTTAGCGGGGAAAAGGGGGAGACCCAGTACTTC. Translating it yields CASSFSGEKGETQYF. The genes are TRBV11-2 and TRBJ2-5; 8 nucleotides align to TRBD2. CDR1 is SGHAT, CDR2 FQNNGV, per germline. CDR3 size: 15 residues. V shed 3 bases and J 5 bases; nucleotides not matched to a gene: 8.

This clonotype was recorded at least ten times. Here the CDR3 reads CASSLLRLRANEQFF. The CDR3 DNA reads TGTGCCAGCAGCTTGCTCAGGCTCCGGGCCAATGAGCAGTTCTTC. The J gene is TRBJ2-1, the V gene TRBV5-8; no clear D gene. The V gene lost 1 base and the J gene lost 6 bases, with 14 bases spanning the gap. The germline V gene has CDR1 SGHTS and CDR2 YDEGEE. The CDR3 has 15 amino acids.

The V and J genes are TRBV3-1 and TRBJ1-1; 9 bases fit TRBD1. V shed 3 bases, J shed 0 bases, and the junction held 5 bases outside the gene matches. The CDR3 has 16 amino acids. Germline-derived CDR1 and CDR2 are LGHDT and YNNKEL (reference sequence). The CDR3 DNA follows: TGTGCCAGCAGCCATCGCGACAGGGGGTTGAACACTGAAGCTTTCTTT. Translated: CASSHRDRGLNTEAFF.

This clonotype was observed a handful of times. This chain uses TRBV5-1 with TRBJ1-5, with 7 nucleotides matching TRBD1. Germline CDR1 and CDR2: SGHRS and YFSETQ. This CDR3 spans 15 amino acids. Trimming cost V 2 bases and J 3 bases; bases outside gene matches: 5. In nucleotides, the CDR3 is TGCGCCAGCAGCTTCAGGGGGGGGCCCAATCAGCCCCAGCATTTT. Its protein product is CASSFRGGPNQPQHF.

This clonotype was detected ten times or more. V gene TRBV5-1 combines with J gene TRBJ2-3; no clear D. CDR3 size: 13 residues. V shed 4 bases and J shed 0 bases, with 6 bases lying between them. Germline CDR1 reads SGHRS; CDR2 reads YFSETQ. This chain's CDR3 is CASSRSSTDTQYF. The CDR3 DNA follows: TGCGCCAGCAGCCGGTCTAGCACAGATACGCAGTATTTT.

This clonotype appeared many times. The chain combines TRBV11-2 with TRBJ2-7, with 7 bases identical to TRBD1. Looked up from germline, CDR1 is SGHAT and CDR2 is FQNNGV. The trim removed 2 bases at V and 7 bases at J, leaving 8 bases unmatched. CDR3 length: 14 residues. The CDR3 here is CASSLNHRGREQYF. CDR3 DNA: TGTGCCAGCAGCTTAAATCACAGGGGAAGGGAGCAGTACTTC.

The table lists this clonotype with a count of one. The chain links TRBV6-2 or TRBV6-3 to TRBJ2-7; 7 bases are shared with TRBD2. The CDR3 totals 18 residues. J gave up 7 bases and V 6 bases, and 24 bases lay outside the gene matches. Germline V gene lookup returns CDR1 MNHEY and CDR2 SVGEGT. For the CDR3, the DNA is TGTGCCAGCAGAGACCCGGCCTCGTCTGGGAGGGCCCCGTGGGAGCAGTACTTC. Its translation is CASRDPASSGRAPWEQYF.

V gene TRBV19 combines with J gene TRBJ2-5; possible D gene TRBD2, 7 bases. The CDR3 runs 16 residues. Germline V gene sequence: CDR1 LNHDA, CDR2 SQIVND (reference sequence). Trimming cost V 9 bases and J 2 bases, with 22 bases left between them. CDR3 in amino acids: CASSPRAGATQETQYF. DNA for the CDR3: TGTGCCAGCTCCCCGCGGGCGGGGGCTACACAAGAGACCCAGTACTTC.

The gene calls are TRBV6-2 or TRBV6-3 and TRBJ2-5, with D perhaps matching TRBD1 or TRBD2 (5 bases each). Germline-derived CDR1 and CDR2 are MNHEY and SVGEGT. Deletions cut 2 bases from V and 4 bases from J, with 11 bases between. The CDR3 runs 14 residues. CDR3 region: CASSYPLGAETQYF. The DNA of the CDR3 is TGTGCCAGCAGTTACCCCCTCGGGGCAGAGACCCAGTACTTC.

The rearrangement links TRBV11-2 to TRBJ1-1, with 8 bases lining up with TRBD1. The CDR3 is 15 amino acids. CDR1 and CDR2 (germline): SGHAT, FQNNGV. After removal of 4 bases from V and 1 base from J, the junction contained 5 bases not matched to a gene. The CDR3 spells CASSSSGTGNTEAFF. DNA of the CDR3: TGTGCCAGCAGCTCGTCCGGGACAGGGAACACTGAAGCTTTCTTT.

This clonotype was recorded at least ten times. The rearrangement joins TRBV7-2 to TRBJ1-5; D is ambiguous. The germline V and J ends were trimmed by 1 base and 7 bases, with 8 bases remaining between them. CDR3 length equals 13 residues. CDR1 and CDR2 from the germline V gene are SGHTA and FQGNSA. Here the CDR3 DNA reads TGTGCCAGCAGCTTAGGGTCGTTCCAGCCCCAGCATTTT. It yields the protein CASSLGSFQPQHF. The full variable domain, its missing parts supplied by reference TRBV7-2 and TRBJ1-5, is GAGVSQSPSNKVTEKGKDVELRCDPISGHTALYWYRQSLGQGLEFLIYFQGNSAPDKSGLPSDRFSAERTGGSVSTLTIQRTQQEDSAVYLCASSLGSFQPQHFGDGTRLSIL.

The chain combines TRBV18 with TRBJ2-2; possible D gene TRBD1, 5 bases. The CDR3 runs 16 residues. Trimming removed 4 bases from V and 4 bases from J, with 16 bases in between. The V gene's germline CDR1 is KGHSH and CDR2 LQKENI. Here the CDR3 reads CASSLTVIASTGELFF. CDR3 bases: TGTGCCAGCTCACTGACAGTGATCGCGAGCACCGGGGAGCTGTTTTTT. Looking up the rest from reference TRBV18 and TRBJ2-2 gives the full variable domain: NAGVMQNPRHLVRRRGQEARLRCSPMKGHSHVYWYRQLPEEGLKFMVYLQKENIIDESGMPKERFSAEFPKEGPSILRIQQVVRGDSAAYFCASSLTVIASTGELFFGEGSRLTVL.

Notes on this clonotype: One end of the junction fails to match germline, which may point to a read error. The J gene is TRBJ2-3, the V gene TRBV5-1; 11 bases line up with TRBD2. CDR1 is SGHRS and CDR2 is YFSETQ in the germline V gene. The CDR3 sequence is 17 residues long. This CDR3 reads CASSFPLAGGAMDTQSF. The CDR3, as DNA: TGCGCCAGCAGCTTCCCGCTAGCGGGGGGAGCCATGGATACGCAGTCTTTT.

In its sample, this clonotype was seen many times. The gene calls are TRBV12-5 and TRBJ1-4, with TRBD1 matching 9 bases. The germline CDR1 and CDR2 sequences are LGHNT and FRNRAP. The CDR3 is made up of 14 amino acids. V gave up 5 bases and J gave up 8 bases; unmatched junction bases: 6. The CDR3 coding sequence is TGTGCTAGTGGTCAAGGACAGGGGCGCGAAAAACTGTTTTTT. Protein sequence: CASGQGQGREKLFF.

Many counts were recorded for this clonotype. V and J are TRBV30 and TRBJ2-2; D may correspond to TRBD1 or TRBD2 (5 bases each). Trimming removed 3 bases at V and 7 bases at J, with 9 bases between. The CDR3 sequence is 12 residues long. Germline lookup yields CDR1 GTSNPN and CDR2 SVGIG (reference sequence). The CDR3 region is CAWSRDHGELFF. The CDR3 DNA reads as TGTGCCTGGAGCCGGGACCACGGGGAGCTGTTTTTT.